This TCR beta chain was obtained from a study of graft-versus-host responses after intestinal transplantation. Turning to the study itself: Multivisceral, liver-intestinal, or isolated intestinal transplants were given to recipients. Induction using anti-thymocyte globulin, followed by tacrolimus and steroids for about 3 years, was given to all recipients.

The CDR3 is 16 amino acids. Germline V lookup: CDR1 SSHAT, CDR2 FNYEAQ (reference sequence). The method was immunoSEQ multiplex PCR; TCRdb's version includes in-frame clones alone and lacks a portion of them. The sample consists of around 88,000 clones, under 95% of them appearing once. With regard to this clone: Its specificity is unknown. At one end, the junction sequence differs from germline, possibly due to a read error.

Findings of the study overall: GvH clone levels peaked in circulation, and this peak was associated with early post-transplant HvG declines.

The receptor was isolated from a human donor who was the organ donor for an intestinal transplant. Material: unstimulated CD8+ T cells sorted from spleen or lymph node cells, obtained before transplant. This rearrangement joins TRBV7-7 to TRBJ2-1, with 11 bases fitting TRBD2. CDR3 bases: TGTGCTAGCAGCCCAGCGGGACTAGCGGACCACAATGAGCAGTTCTTC. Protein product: CASSPAGLADHNEQFF. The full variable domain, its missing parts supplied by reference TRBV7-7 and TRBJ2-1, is GAGVSQSPRYKVTKRGQDVTLRCDPISSHATLYWYQQALGQGPEFLTYFNYEAQPDKSGLPSDRFSAERPEGSISTLTIQRTEQRDSAMYRCASSPAGLADHNEQFFGPGTRLTVL.